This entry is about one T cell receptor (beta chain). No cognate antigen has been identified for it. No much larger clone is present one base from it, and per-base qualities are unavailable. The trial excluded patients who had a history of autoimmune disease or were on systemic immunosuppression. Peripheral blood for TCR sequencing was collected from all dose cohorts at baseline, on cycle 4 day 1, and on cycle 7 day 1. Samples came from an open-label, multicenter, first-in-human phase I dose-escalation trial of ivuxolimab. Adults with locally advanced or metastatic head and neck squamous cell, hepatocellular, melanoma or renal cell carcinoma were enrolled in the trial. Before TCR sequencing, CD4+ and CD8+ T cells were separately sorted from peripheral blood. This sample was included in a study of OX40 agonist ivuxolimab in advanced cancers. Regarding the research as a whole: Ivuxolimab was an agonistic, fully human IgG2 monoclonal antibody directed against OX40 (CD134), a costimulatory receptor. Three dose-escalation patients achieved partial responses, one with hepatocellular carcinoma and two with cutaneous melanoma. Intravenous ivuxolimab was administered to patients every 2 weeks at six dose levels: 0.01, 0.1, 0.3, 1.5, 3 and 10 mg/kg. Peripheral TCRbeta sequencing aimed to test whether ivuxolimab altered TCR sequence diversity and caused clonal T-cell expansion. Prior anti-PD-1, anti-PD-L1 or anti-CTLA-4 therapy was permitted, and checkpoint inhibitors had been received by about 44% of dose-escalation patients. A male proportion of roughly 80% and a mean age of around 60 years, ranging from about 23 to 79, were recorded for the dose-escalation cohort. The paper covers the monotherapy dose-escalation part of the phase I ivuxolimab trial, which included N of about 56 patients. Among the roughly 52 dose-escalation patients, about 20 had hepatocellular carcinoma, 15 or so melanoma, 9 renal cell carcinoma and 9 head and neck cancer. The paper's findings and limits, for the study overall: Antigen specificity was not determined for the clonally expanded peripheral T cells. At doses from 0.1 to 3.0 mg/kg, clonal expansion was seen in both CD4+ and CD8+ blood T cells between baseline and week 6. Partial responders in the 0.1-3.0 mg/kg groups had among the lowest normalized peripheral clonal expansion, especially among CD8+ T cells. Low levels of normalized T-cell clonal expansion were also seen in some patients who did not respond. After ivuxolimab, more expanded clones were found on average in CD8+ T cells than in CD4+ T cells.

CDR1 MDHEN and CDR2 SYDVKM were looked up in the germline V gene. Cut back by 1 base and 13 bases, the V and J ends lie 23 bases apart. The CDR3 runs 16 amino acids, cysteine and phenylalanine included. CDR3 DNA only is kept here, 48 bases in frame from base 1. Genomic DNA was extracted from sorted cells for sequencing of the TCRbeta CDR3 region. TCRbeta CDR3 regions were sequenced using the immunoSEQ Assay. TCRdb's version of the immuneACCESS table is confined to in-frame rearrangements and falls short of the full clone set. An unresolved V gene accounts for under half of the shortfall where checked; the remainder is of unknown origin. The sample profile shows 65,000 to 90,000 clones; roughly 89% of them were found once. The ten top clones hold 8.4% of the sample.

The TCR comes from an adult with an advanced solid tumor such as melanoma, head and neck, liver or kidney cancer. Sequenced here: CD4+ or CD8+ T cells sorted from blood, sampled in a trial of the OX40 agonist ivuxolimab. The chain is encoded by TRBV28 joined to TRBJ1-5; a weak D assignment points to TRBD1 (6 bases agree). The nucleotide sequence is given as TGTGCCAGCAGTTTATCTACAGGGCCCGGAAATAACCCACAGCATTTT. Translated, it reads CASSLSTGPGNNPQHF.